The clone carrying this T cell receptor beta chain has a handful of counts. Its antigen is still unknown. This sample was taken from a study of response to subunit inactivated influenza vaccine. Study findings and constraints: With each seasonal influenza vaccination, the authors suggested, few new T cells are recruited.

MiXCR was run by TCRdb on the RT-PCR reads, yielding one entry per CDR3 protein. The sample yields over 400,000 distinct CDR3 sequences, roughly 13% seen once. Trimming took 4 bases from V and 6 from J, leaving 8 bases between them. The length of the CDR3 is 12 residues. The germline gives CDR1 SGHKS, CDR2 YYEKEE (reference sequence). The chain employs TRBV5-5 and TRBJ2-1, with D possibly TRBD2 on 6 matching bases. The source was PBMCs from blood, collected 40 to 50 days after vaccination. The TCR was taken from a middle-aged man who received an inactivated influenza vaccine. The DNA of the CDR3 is TGTGCCAGCAGCCGGGACTTCAATGAGCAGTTCTTC. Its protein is CASSRDFNEQFF.